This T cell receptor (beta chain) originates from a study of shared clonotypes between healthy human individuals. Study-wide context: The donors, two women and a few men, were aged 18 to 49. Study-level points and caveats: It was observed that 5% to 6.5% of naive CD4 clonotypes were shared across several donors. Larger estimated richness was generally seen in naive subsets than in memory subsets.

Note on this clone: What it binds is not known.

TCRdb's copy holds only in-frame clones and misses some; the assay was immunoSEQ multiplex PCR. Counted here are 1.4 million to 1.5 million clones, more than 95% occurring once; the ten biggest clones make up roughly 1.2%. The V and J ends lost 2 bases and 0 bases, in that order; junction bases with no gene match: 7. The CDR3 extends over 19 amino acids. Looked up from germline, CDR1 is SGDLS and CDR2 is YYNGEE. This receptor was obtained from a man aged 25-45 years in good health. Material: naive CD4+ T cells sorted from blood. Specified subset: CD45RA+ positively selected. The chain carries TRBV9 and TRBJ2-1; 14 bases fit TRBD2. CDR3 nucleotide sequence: TGTGCCAGCAGCGTCCCCGGGACTAGCGGGAGAAGCTCCTACAATGAGCAGTTCTTC. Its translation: CASSVPGTSGRSSYNEQFF.